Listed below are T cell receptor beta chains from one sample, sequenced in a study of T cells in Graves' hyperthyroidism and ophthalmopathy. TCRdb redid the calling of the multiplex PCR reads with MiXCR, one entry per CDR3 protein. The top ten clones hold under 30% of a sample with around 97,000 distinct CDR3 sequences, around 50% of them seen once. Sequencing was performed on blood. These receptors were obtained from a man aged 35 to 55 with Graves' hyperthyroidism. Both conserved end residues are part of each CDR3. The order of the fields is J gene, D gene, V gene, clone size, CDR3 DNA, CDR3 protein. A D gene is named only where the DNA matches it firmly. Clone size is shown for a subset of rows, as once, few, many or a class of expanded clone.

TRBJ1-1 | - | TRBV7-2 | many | TGTGCCAGCAGCCCACAGAACTTGAACACTGAAGCTTTCTTT | CASSPQNLNTEAFF
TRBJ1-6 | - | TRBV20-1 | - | TGCAGTGCTAGGCAGGGTTCCTATAAGTCACCCCTCCACTTT | CSARQGSYKSPLHF
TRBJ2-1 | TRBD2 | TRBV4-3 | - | TGCGCCAGCAGCCAATTAAGCGGGGCCGCTTGGTATGAGCAGTTCTTC | CASSQLSGAAWYEQFF
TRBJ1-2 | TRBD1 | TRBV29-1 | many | TGCAGCGTTGTTACACACAGGGGATCTAACTATGGCTACACCTTC | CSVVTHRGSNYGYTF
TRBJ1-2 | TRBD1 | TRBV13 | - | TGTGCCAGCAGCCCTTCGACAGGGGTATACAGCTATGGCTACACCTTC | CASSPSTGVYSYGYTF
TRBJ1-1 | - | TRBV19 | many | TGTGCCAGTAGTCTACAAACAGGAGCGAACACTGAAGCTTTCTTT | CASSLQTGANTEAFF
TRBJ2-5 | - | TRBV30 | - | TGTGCCTGGAGTGTGACGGGAGTAGAGACCCAGTACTTC | CAWSVTGVETQYF
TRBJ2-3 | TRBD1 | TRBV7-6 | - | TGTGCCAGCAGCTTAGGAGAGGGACAGCTCACAGATACGCAGTATTTT | CASSLGEGQLTDTQYF
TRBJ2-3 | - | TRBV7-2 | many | TGTGCCAGCAGCTCTAGCGTCACAGATACGCAGTATTTT | CASSSSVTDTQYF
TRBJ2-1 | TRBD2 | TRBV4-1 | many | TGCGCCAGCAGCCAAGTAGTTAGCGGGGCCTACAATGAGCAGTTCTTC | CASSQVVSGAYNEQFF
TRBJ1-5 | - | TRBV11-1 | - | TGTGCCAGCAGCTTCCGAAAGCCCCAGCATTTT | CASSFRKPQHF
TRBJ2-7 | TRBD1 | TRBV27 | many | TGTGCCAGCAGTTTGGACAGGGGACACGAGCAGTACTTC | CASSLDRGHEQYF
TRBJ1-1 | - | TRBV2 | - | TGTGCCAGCGAGGGGGGTGAAGCTTTCTTT | CASEGGEAFF
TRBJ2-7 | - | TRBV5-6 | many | TGTGCCAGCAGCATGGGACGCTCGGTGGGGCAGTACTTC | CASSMGRSVGQYF
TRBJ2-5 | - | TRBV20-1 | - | TGCAGTGCTGCGATGGGGGGACAAGAGACCCAGTACTTC | CSAAMGGQETQYF
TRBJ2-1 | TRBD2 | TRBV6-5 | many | TGTGCCAGCAGGGCTAGCGGGGCTTCCTACAATGAGCAGTTCTTC | CASRASGASYNEQFF
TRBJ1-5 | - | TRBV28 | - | TGTGCCAGCAGCCCGACAAGGAGAGTGGGCAATCAGCCCCAGCATTTT | CASSPTRRVGNQPQHF
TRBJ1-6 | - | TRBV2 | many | TGTGCCACCCTAGGGCGGGTTAATTCACCCCTCCACTTT | CATLGRVNSPLHF
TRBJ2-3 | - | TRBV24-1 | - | TGTGCCACCAGTGATCTGACTACATCCACAGATACGCAGTATTTT | CATSDLTTSTDTQYF
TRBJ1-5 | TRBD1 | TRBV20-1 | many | TGCAGTGCTAGAGGGGACAGGGCGGGACAGCCCCAGCATTTT | CSARGDRAGQPQHF
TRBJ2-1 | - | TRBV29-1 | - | TGCAGCGTTGAAGTGAGAGGGGGGGTGAACAATGAGCGGTTCTTC | CSVEVRGGVNNERFF
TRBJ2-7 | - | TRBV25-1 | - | TGTGCCAGCAGTGATTGGAACTTCTCCTACGAGCAGTACTTC | CASSDWNFSYEQYF
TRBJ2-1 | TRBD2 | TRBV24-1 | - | TGTGCCACCAGCGAGAATAGCGGGAGCGGAGATACGCAGTTCTTC | CATSENSGSGDTQFF
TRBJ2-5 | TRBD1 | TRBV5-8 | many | TGTGCCAGCAGACCCGACAGGGCCGTTCAAGAGACCCAGTACTTC | CASRPDRAVQETQYF
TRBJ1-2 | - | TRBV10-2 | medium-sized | TGCGCCAGCAGTGGTGACTATGGCTACACCTTC | CASSGDYGYTF
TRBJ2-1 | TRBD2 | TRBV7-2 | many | TGTGCCAGCAGAGCTACTAGCGGGGGCTACAATGAGCAGTTCTTC | CASRATSGGYNEQFF
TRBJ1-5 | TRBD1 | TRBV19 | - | TGTGCCAGCTCACCGCGGACAGGGGGACAGCCCCAGCATTTT | CASSPRTGGQPQHF
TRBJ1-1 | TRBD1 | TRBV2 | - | TGTGCCAGCAGGACAGGGTTGGGGACTGAAGCTTTCTTT | CASRTGLGTEAFF
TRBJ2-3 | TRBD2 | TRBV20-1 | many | TGCAGTGCTACCCCCCTAGCGGTTAACACAGATACGCAGTATTTT | CSATPLAVNTDTQYF
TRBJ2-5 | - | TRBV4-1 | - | TGCGCCAGCAGCCAGAACGGGGCCCAGTACTTC | CASSQNGAQYF
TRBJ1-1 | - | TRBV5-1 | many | TGCGCCAGCAGCTTGAAGGGGGTCGACACTGAAGCTTTCTTT | CASSLKGVDTEAFF
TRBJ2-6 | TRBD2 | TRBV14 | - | TGTGCCAGCAGCCATCGGGCGGGAGGGACTGGGGCCAACGTCCTGACTTTC | CASSHRAGGTGANVLTF
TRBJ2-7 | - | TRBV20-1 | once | TGCAGTGCTCGGAGGGGGGTTAGCGGGTGGAACTCCTACGAGCAGTACTTC | CSARRGVSGWNSYEQYF
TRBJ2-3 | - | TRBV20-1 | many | TGCAGTGCTCCCCGGGGTAGCCTCTATACGCAGTATTTT | CSAPRGSLYTQYF
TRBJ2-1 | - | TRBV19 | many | TGTGCCAGTAGTACAACTCAGGGCAATGAGCAGTTCTTC | CASSTTQGNEQFF
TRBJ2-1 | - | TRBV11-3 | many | TGTGCCAGCAGCTTAGTCTTGCAGGGAGGTTACAATGAGCAGTTCTTC | CASSLVLQGGYNEQFF